The 17 T cell receptor beta chains presented below share a single source sample, sequenced in a study of blood T cell repertoires in COVID-19. TCRdb's table, derived via immunoSEQ multiplex PCR, lists solely in-frame clones and lacks some. Of 55,000 to 70,000 clones detected, around 87% appear once; the ten largest clones hold around 6.3%. Sample: peripheral blood. These receptors were obtained from a man in his 60s with acute or convalescent COVID-19.

The chain recombines TRBV9 with TRBJ2-3, with D perhaps matching TRBD2 (5 bases). Between the trimmed V and J ends, which lost 6 bases and 2 bases, there was a span of 13 bases. Germline V gene sequence: CDR1 SGDLS, CDR2 YYNGEE. The CDR3 spans 14 residues. The CDR3 here is CASTDPGDTDTQYF. CDR3 DNA sequence: TGTGCCAGCACGGACCCCGGGGACACAGATACGCAGTATTTT.

CDR3 DNA sequence: TGTGCCAGCAGCCAAGGCGGTCTTGCGGACGAGCAGTACTTC. Protein product: CASSQGGLADEQYF. The rearrangement uses TRBV3-1 (or the pseudogene TRBV3-2) and TRBJ2-7; D remains ambiguous. With 1 base removed from V and 5 bases from J, the gap between germline ends came to 12 bases. CDR1 is LGHDT and CDR2 is YNNKEL in the germline V gene (reference sequence). This CDR3 region has 14 residues.

This clone was picked up one time. The sample carries other DNA sequences with the same CDR3. The chain employs TRBV3-1 (or the pseudogene TRBV3-2) and TRBJ1-6, with no clear D. CDR1 and CDR2 from the germline V gene are LGHDT and YNNKEL (reference sequence). CDR3 length: 14 amino acids. V lost 1 base and J lost 7, with 8 bases in between. DNA for the CDR3: TGTGCCAGCAGCCAAGCCGGCGGCAATTCACCCCTCCACTTT. Protein product: CASSQAGGNSPLHF.

The chain recombines TRBV6-2 or TRBV6-3 with TRBJ1-6; D is undetermined. With 2 bases removed from V and 11 bases from J, the gap between germline ends came to 13 bases. The CDR3 has 14 residues. CDR1 is MNHEY, CDR2 SVGEGT, per germline. The CDR3 is CASSYPSHAAPLHF. The CDR3 region has the DNA TGTGCCAGCAGTTACCCGAGTCATGCGGCACCCCTCCACTTT.

V usage is TRBV3-1 (or the pseudogene TRBV3-2) and J usage is TRBJ1-1, with D perhaps matching TRBD1 (5 bases). Trimming stripped 0 bases from V and 11 bases from J, with 16 bases between. Germline CDR1 is LGHDT and CDR2 is YNNKEL (reference sequence). The CDR3 runs to 14 residues. CDR3 in amino acids: CASSQDFLGADAFF. For the CDR3, the DNA is TGTGCCAGCAGCCAAGACTTTCTTGGGGCCGACGCTTTCTTT.

The chain uses TRBV27 and TRBJ1-4, with TRBD1 as a possible D gene (5 bases). CDR3 size: 14 residues. With 1 base removed from V and 7 bases from J, the gap between germline ends came to 10 bases. Per germline, CDR1 MNHEY and CDR2 SMNVEV (reference sequence). This CDR3 is CASSLWGQGEKLFF. The CDR3 nucleotides read TGTGCCAGCAGTTTATGGGGCCAGGGTGAAAAACTGTTTTTT.

The rearrangement links TRBV6-5 to TRBJ1-1, with 9 positions matching TRBD1. CDR3 length equals 14 residues. Unmatched junction bases numbered 4, after V lost 5 bases and J lost 3 bases. CDR1 MNHEY and CDR2 SVGAGI come from the germline V gene. The CDR3 loop is CASSPTGGYTEAFF. The CDR3 coding sequence is TGTGCCAGCAGTCCCACAGGGGGCTACACTGAAGCTTTCTTT.

The V call is TRBV2, the J call TRBJ1-4; D is unresolved. Germline V gives CDR1 SNHLY, CDR2 FYNNEI. V lost 6 bases, J lost 0 bases, and 14 bases lay in between. The CDR3 sequence is 16 residues long. CDR3: CASRFSVLATNEKLFF. Written as DNA, the CDR3 is TGTGCCAGCAGGTTTTCGGTCCTTGCAACTAATGAAAAACTGTTTTTT.

The CDR3 region is CASSLARGNRDEQFF. The CDR3 DNA reads as TGTGCCAGCAGCTTAGCACGGGGGAACAGAGATGAGCAGTTCTTC. The V call is TRBV7-2, the J call TRBJ2-1, with D perhaps matching TRBD2 (6 bases). Between the trimmed V and J ends, which lost 0 bases and 8 bases, there was a span of 14 bases. Germline CDR1 SGHTA, CDR2 FQGNSA. This CDR3 region has 15 residues.

The chain combines TRBV9 with TRBJ1-3; 7 bases map to TRBD1. Germline-derived CDR1 and CDR2 are SGDLS and YYNGEE. CDR3 length equals 15 residues. Trimming took 4 bases from V and 3 from J; bases not matched to a gene: 7. CDR3 DNA: TGTGCCAGCAGCCTTCGACAGGGCGGTGGAAACACCATATATTTT. Translating gives CASSLRQGGGNTIYF.

CDR3 amino acids: CSVTGTGWSNTEAFF. The DNA of the CDR3 is TGCAGCGTTACCGGGACAGGGTGGTCGAACACTGAAGCTTTCTTT. The V call is TRBV29-1, the J call TRBJ1-1, with 9 bases fitting TRBD1. The length of the CDR3 is 15 residues. CDR1 is SQVTM, CDR2 ANQGSEA, per germline. V lost 5 bases and J lost 1; bases outside the gene matches: 8.

This clone was detected once. V usage is TRBV15 and J usage is TRBJ2-7, with TRBD1 identical over 7 bases. In germline, CDR1 is LNHNV, CDR2 YYDKDF (reference sequence). J gave up 2 bases and V 0 bases, and 4 bases lay outside the gene matches. There are 15 residues in the CDR3. Here the CDR3 DNA reads TGTGCCACCAGCAGAGATCGGGGACAGACCTACGAGCAGTACTTC. This translates into CATSRDRGQTYEQYF. Filled out from reference TRBV15 and TRBJ2-7, the complete variable domain reads DAMVIQNPRYQVTQFGKPVTLSCSQTLNHNVMYWYQQKSSQAPKLLFHYYDKDFNNEADTPDNFQSRRPNTSFCFLDIRSPGLGDTAMYLCATSRDRGQTYEQYFGPGTRLTVT.

The rearrangement joins TRBV7-3 to TRBJ2-6; D remains ambiguous. This CDR3 has 16 amino acids. Trimming pared 2 bases from V and 0 bases from J, leaving 8 bases between. Germline V gene data show CDR1 as SGHTA and CDR2 as FQGTGA. The CDR3 sequence: CASSLGSGSGANVLTF. CDR3 nucleotide sequence: TGTGCCAGCAGCTTAGGGTCGGGCTCTGGGGCCAACGTCCTGACTTTC.

The V and J genes are TRBV4-1 and TRBJ2-3; 8 bases align to TRBD2. The ends lost 1 base at V and 0 bases at J; junction bases unmatched: 15. The length of the CDR3 is 20 residues. Germline CDR1 and CDR2: MGHRA and YSYEKL. The CDR3 DNA reads TGCGCCAGCAGCCAAGGAGCCGGCGGGGGGCCATTCTCTAGCACAGATACGCAGTATTTT. Its protein is CASSQGAGGGPFSSTDTQYF.

The rearrangement links TRBV27 to TRBJ1-6, with TRBD1 identical over 8 bases. The CDR3 has 15 residues. V shed 6 bases, J shed 9 bases, and the junction held 10 bases outside the gene matches. Germline loops: CDR1 MNHEY, CDR2 SMNVEV (reference sequence). The CDR3 loop is CASSPTGGGSSPLHF. CDR3 coding DNA: TGTGCCAGCAGCCCTACAGGGGGGGGCAGTTCACCCCTCCACTTT.

The chain has TRBV28 and TRBJ2-3, with 7 bases that match TRBD1. CDR3 size: 16 residues. The trim removed 4 bases at V and 5 bases at J, leaving 12 bases unmatched. Germline assignment: CDR1 MDHEN and CDR2 SYDVKM. This CDR3 reads CASSSSQTGVGDTQYF. In DNA, the CDR3 is TGTGCCAGCAGTTCCTCCCAAACAGGGGTAGGAGATACGCAGTATTTT. The full variable domain, with the rest looked up from reference TRBV28 and TRBJ2-3, is DVKVTQSSRYLVKRTGEKVFLECVQDMDHENMFWYRQDPGLGLRLIYFSYDVKMKEKGDIPEGYSVSREKKERFSLILESASTNQTSMYLCASSSSQTGVGDTQYFGPGTRLTVL.

This clone was counted a single time. J is TRBJ2-5 and V is TRBV19; 12 nucleotides line up with TRBD1. Per germline, CDR1 LNHDA and CDR2 SQIVND (reference sequence). Losses at the gene ends were 3 bases for V and 4 bases for J; bases not matched to a gene: 9. The CDR3 is 17 residues long. The CDR3 bases are TGTGCCAGTAGTATCGGGACAGGGGGCTCGACAGGAGAGACCCAGTACTTC. Amino acids: CASSIGTGGSTGETQYF.